The rows below give T cell receptor beta chains drawn from one sample of a study of CD8+ T cells in alopecia areata. The protocol was immunoSEQ multiplex PCR, while the TCRdb copy is restricted to in-frame clones and leaves out a portion. Of approximately 99,000 clones in the sample, approximately 59% were seen once. The sample was CD8+ T cells sorted from blood. Every receptor here comes from a human donor in good health. The conserved cysteine and the conserved F or W are not part of the CDR3 here.

v_gene	j_gene	CDR3aa
TRBV27	TRBJ2-2	ASSLRLLPGELF
TRBV7-9	TRBJ1-5	ASSWTDSNQPQH
TRBV4-3	TRBJ1-5	ASSQDLTGRGATQPQH
TRBV2	TRBJ2-4	ASTGTVAKNIQY
TRBV13	TRBJ1-2	ASSLVGRTHRHYGYT
TRBV11-2	TRBJ2-7	ASSRGDHEQY
TRBV10-2	TRBJ1-4	ASTHRFSNEKLF
TRBV4-2	TRBJ1-2	ASSRHTGQLNYGYT
TRBV7-9	TRBJ1-6	ASSSEKGQGYNSPLH
TRBV2	TRBJ1-1	ASSEWRQGDTEAF
TRBV19	TRBJ2-7	ASSPLTGPHEQY
TRBV5-4	TRBJ2-1	ASSLGQAYYNEQF
TRBV2	TRBJ1-5	ASNAEDPGPQH
TRBV29-1	TRBJ2-5	SVIRLVTQY
TRBV2	TRBJ1-2	AGRPPTPYGYT
TRBV28	TRBJ1-2	ASSLQYGYT
TRBV13	TRBJ2-1	ASSLGTGGEQF
TRBV6-1	TRBJ2-5	ASSPEGNGQETQY
TRBV5-6	TRBJ2-3	ASSFGTDTQY
TRBV4-2	TRBJ2-7	ASSREGDRTYEQY
TRBV5-1	TRBJ1-1	ASSSTGNTEAF
TRBV11-2	TRBJ2-1	ASSLGTGGTYNEQF
TRBV29-1	TRBJ2-7	SVVTGGEQY
TRBV28	TRBJ1-1	ASSLGYWGVTEAF
TRBV2	TRBJ1-4	ASSELIGAATNEKLF
TRBV29-1	TRBJ1-2	SAWTGGWDGYT
TRBV6-5	TRBJ2-2	ASSPVWLTGELF
TRBV5-4	TRBJ2-1	ASTRSGGADNEQF
TRBV29-1	TRBJ1-2	SVEVGEGMSGYT
TRBV9	TRBJ2-7	ASSVEGSSYEQY
TRBV19	TRBJ2-7	ASSIWAGTGPYEQY
TRBV7-9	TRBJ1-6	ASSRRWGRGSPLH